This TCR beta chain was profiled in a study of CD8 T cells in Susac syndrome. Sequencing of TCR beta covered CD8+ and CD4+ T cells obtained from blood. The authors reverse transcribed about 0.45 to 1 ug RNA with random hexamers. The TCR beta CDR3 was amplified by immunoSEQ multiplex PCR across 54 Vbeta, 13 Jbeta. One entry per CDR3 protein, called by TCRdb with MiXCR from the immunoSEQ multiplex PCR reads. The profile shows some 76,000 distinct CDR3 sequences, around 90% of them singletons. CDR1 and CDR2 (germline): GTSNPN, SVGIG (reference sequence). Between the trimmed V and J ends, which lost 0 bases and 5 bases, there was a span of 14 bases. CDR3 length: 14 residues.

Sequenced: CD8+ T cells from PBMCs. The clonotype originates from a human donor with multiple sclerosis. The J gene is TRBJ2-7, the V gene TRBV30, with D maybe TRBD2 (5 bases). The CDR3 is CAWSVARAGDEQYF. The CDR3 DNA is TGTGCCTGGAGTGTAGCGAGGGCCGGGGACGAGCAGTACTTC. Supplemented by reference TRBV30 and TRBJ2-7, the full variable domain reads SQTIHQWPATLVQPVGSPLSLECTVEGTSNPNLYWYRQAAGRGLQLLFYSVGIGQISSEVPQNLSASRPQDRQFILSSKKLLLSDSGFYLCAWSVARAGDEQYFGPGTRLTVT.